These 6 T cell receptor beta chains were sequenced from one sample in a study of human T cells and chemical hapten exposure. A single record per CDR3 protein comes from TCRdb applying MiXCR to the RACE reads. The repertoire has roughly 53,000 distinct CDR3 sequences, approximately 9.9% of them found once; the top ten carry approximately 15%. Time point here: patch test 3, about 24 weeks after DPC sensitization. The treatment here: therapeutic diphenylcyclopropenone sensitization with weekly scalp DPC. Source: whole blood, taken in connection with sensitization to the hapten diphenylcyclopropenone (DPC). The receptors were gathered from a woman between 40 and 55 years old with alopecia areata. Some clones in this sample may be carry-over from other donors' samples.

This chain connects TRBV5-6 to TRBJ2-5; D possibly corresponds to TRBD2 (6 bases). The CDR3 is made up of 11 amino acids. Trimming removed 7 bases from V and 5 bases from J, with 9 bases in between. CDR1 is SGHDT, CDR2 YYEEEE, per germline. CDR3 nucleotide sequence: TGTGCCAGCGCACGGGGGGAGACCCAGTACTTC. Translating it yields CASARGETQYF. Full variable domain (outside the CDR3, taken from reference TRBV5-6 and TRBJ2-5): DAGVTQSPTHLIKTRGQQVTLRCSPKSGHDTVSWYQQALGQGPQFIFQYYEEEERQRGNFPDRFSGHQFPNYSSELNVNALLLGDSALYLCASARGETQYFGPGTRLLVL.

This clonotype appeared a few times. V usage is TRBV6-5 and J usage is TRBJ1-2; 8 bases are a match to TRBD1. The CDR3 is 13 amino acids. CDR1 is MNHEY and CDR2 is SVGAGI in the germline V gene. The V segment lost 4 bases and the J segment 7 bases; nucleotides outside the gene matches: 5. CDR3 coding DNA: TGTGCCAGCAGTTGGGGACAGGATGGTGGCTACACCTTC. It codes for CASSWGQDGGYTF.

The gene calls are TRBV20-1 and TRBJ2-7, with D perhaps assigned TRBD1 or TRBD2 (5 bases each). The germline V gene encodes CDR1 DFQATT and CDR2 SNEGSKA (reference sequence). V shed 6 bases and J shed 4 bases, with 13 bases lying between them. This CDR3 comprises 12 residues. This chain's CDR3 is CSAAGTGYEQYF. In DNA form, the CDR3 reads TGCAGTGCCGCCGGGACGGGGTACGAGCAGTACTTC.

This clonotype appeared many times. The genes are TRBV18 and TRBJ2-3; TRBD1 matches at 11 bases. Germline lookup yields CDR1 KGHSH and CDR2 LQKENI. The CDR3 covers 14 residues. J was trimmed by 7 bases and V by 3 bases; bases with no gene match: 3. The CDR3 nucleotides are TGTGCCAGCTCACCGGGACAGGGGGTAAATACGCAGTATTTT. It yields the protein CASSPGQGVNTQYF.

This sequence joins TRBV20-1 and TRBJ2-1, with TRBD2 matching over 9 bases. The CDR3 has 14 amino acids. Per the germline V gene, CDR1 is DFQATT and CDR2 is SNEGSKA (reference sequence). Germline trimming cut 4 bases from V and 5 bases from J; bases unmatched to any gene: 6. The chain's CDR3 is CSATGSGGNNEQFF. CDR3 DNA sequence: TGCAGTGCTACGGGTAGCGGGGGAAACAATGAGCAGTTCTTC.

This rearrangement joins TRBV5-6 to TRBJ2-7; possible D gene TRBD2, 6 bases. The V end lost 2 bases, the J end lost 4 bases, and 16 bases lay between the germline ends. This CDR3 comprises 15 residues. Germline lookup yields CDR1 SGHDT and CDR2 YYEEEE. CDR3 in DNA: TGTGCCAGCAGCTTAAACGCGGGGAACAGGTACGAGCAGTACTTC. This translates into CASSLNAGNRYEQYF. Filled out from reference TRBV5-6 and TRBJ2-7, the complete variable domain reads DAGVTQSPTHLIKTRGQQVTLRCSPKSGHDTVSWYQQALGQGPQFIFQYYEEEERQRGNFPDRFSGHQFPNYSSELNVNALLLGDSALYLCASSLNAGNRYEQYFGPGTRLTVT.